This TCR beta chain was recovered during a study of blood T cell repertoires in COVID-19. The overall study: COVID-19 samples from acute and convalescent phases originated in the United States, Italy and Spain. PBMCs, B-cell-depleted T cells, or T cells were the source of the cDNA or gDNA that made up the material.

Original handling: Counts of nucleated cells, estimated from reference gene primer amplification, were obtained. TCRdb's copy holds only in-frame clones and misses some; the assay was immunoSEQ multiplex PCR. D and trimming come from the DNA, and the V and J calls and clone size come from that table. Of about 73,000 clones listed, over 70% are singletons. The CDR3 covers 14 residues. Looked up from germline, CDR1 is MDHEN and CDR2 is SYDVKM. V gave up 5 bases and J gave up 1 base; unmatched junction bases: 5. The receptor was derived from a man older than 75 with active or convalescent COVID-19. V is TRBV28 and J is TRBJ2-7; 7 bases match TRBD1. Sample: peripheral blood. The CDR3 spells CASSDGTESYEQYF. CDR3 bases: TGTGCCAGCAGTGATGGGACAGAGTCCTACGAGCAGTACTTC.